The rows below give T cell receptor beta chains drawn from one sample of a study of T cell changes during pregnancy in multiple sclerosis. Generated by immunoSEQ multiplex PCR, the TCRdb table keeps only in-frame clones and is missing some. This table holds roughly 110,000 clones, 85% to 95% found once. The sample was peripheral blood, taken in the third trimester of pregnancy. All receptors derive from a female donor in good health, enrolled as a control in a pregnancy study. CDR3s include the opening cysteine and the closing phenylalanine or tryptophan. Each record gives: J gene, V gene, clone size, CDR3 length, CDR3 protein. Some rows mark clone size as missing; the rest say once, few, many or name a class of expanded clone.

TRBJ2-3	TRBV29-1	.	19	CSVSLASGGAYLPFDSQYF
TRBJ1-1	TRBV6-5	.	14	CASSARGANTEAFF
TRBJ2-1	TRBV5-1	.	19	CASSLGPKLAGYAYNEQFF
TRBJ2-2	TRBV4-1	.	17	CASSQDRGIWNTGELFF
TRBJ2-3	TRBV7-2	once	17	CASSLSVAAGRTDTQYF
TRBJ2-5	TRBV29-1	once	11	CSVAIRETQYF
TRBJ1-5	TRBV4-1	.	16	CASSQAGQGRNQPQHF
TRBJ2-2	TRBV9	.	17	CASSVASGTGATGELFF
TRBJ1-2	TRBV10-3	.	14	CAISDGGRLDGYTF
TRBJ1-2	TRBV5-1	.	13	CASSLDPGVGYTF
TRBJ2-7	TRBV5-1	.	15	CASSAGTAANYEQYF
TRBJ2-2	TRBV5-1	.	15	CASSKSTENTGELFF
TRBJ1-2	TRBV25-1	.	13	CASSTGQNYGYTF
TRBJ2-7	TRBV5-8	.	15	CASGPGLAGGYEQYF
TRBJ2-2	TRBV4-1	.	17	CASSQDGTGANTGELFF
TRBJ2-5	TRBV28	.	13	CASIAGSGETQYF
TRBJ1-3	TRBV5-1	.	16	CASTPSGDPSGNTIYF
TRBJ2-1	TRBV5-1	.	14	CASSTADTYNEQFF
TRBJ1-1	TRBV18	.	15	CASSALQGENTEAFF
TRBJ2-3	TRBV19	.	16	CASHTTGGTSTDTQYF
TRBJ1-3	TRBV7-2	once	15	CASSRNRGHGNTIYF
TRBJ2-7	TRBV5-4	.	16	CASSAVRTGETEEQYF
TRBJ2-1	TRBV18	.	16	CASSPRTGQANNEQFF
TRBJ2-6	TRBV4-3	few	16	CASSQGEVSGANVLTF
TRBJ1-1	TRBV27	.	15	CASSLGGGSGTEAFF
TRBJ2-5	TRBV27	.	16	CASSFNPGLGWETQYF
TRBJ1-1	TRBV12-5	.	14	CASASGGQDTEAFF
TRBJ1-2	TRBV10-3	.	15	CAISGPGQGTAGYTF
TRBJ1-1	TRBV5-1	.	18	CASSLRGRQGPMNTEAFF
TRBJ1-1	TRBV19	once	14	CASSIARASTEAFF
TRBJ1-2	TRBV19	.	19	CASSKPMRTEIKGDYGYTF